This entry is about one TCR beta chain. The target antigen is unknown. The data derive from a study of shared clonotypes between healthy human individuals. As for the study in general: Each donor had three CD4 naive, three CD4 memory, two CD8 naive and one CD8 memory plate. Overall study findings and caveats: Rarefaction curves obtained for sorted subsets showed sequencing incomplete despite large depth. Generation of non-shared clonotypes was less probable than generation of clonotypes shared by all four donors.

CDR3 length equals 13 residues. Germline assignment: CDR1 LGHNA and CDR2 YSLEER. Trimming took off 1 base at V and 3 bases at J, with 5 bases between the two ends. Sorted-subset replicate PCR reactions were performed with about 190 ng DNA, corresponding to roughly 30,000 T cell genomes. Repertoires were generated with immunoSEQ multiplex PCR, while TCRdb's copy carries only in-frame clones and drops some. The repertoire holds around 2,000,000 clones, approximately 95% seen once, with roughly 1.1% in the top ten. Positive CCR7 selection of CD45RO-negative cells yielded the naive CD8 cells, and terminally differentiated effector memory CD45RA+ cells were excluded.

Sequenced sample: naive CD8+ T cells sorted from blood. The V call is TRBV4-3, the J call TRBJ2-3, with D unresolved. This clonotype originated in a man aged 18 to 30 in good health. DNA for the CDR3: TGCGCCAGCAGCCAAGGCCTTACAGATACGCAGTATTTT. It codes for CASSQGLTDTQYF.